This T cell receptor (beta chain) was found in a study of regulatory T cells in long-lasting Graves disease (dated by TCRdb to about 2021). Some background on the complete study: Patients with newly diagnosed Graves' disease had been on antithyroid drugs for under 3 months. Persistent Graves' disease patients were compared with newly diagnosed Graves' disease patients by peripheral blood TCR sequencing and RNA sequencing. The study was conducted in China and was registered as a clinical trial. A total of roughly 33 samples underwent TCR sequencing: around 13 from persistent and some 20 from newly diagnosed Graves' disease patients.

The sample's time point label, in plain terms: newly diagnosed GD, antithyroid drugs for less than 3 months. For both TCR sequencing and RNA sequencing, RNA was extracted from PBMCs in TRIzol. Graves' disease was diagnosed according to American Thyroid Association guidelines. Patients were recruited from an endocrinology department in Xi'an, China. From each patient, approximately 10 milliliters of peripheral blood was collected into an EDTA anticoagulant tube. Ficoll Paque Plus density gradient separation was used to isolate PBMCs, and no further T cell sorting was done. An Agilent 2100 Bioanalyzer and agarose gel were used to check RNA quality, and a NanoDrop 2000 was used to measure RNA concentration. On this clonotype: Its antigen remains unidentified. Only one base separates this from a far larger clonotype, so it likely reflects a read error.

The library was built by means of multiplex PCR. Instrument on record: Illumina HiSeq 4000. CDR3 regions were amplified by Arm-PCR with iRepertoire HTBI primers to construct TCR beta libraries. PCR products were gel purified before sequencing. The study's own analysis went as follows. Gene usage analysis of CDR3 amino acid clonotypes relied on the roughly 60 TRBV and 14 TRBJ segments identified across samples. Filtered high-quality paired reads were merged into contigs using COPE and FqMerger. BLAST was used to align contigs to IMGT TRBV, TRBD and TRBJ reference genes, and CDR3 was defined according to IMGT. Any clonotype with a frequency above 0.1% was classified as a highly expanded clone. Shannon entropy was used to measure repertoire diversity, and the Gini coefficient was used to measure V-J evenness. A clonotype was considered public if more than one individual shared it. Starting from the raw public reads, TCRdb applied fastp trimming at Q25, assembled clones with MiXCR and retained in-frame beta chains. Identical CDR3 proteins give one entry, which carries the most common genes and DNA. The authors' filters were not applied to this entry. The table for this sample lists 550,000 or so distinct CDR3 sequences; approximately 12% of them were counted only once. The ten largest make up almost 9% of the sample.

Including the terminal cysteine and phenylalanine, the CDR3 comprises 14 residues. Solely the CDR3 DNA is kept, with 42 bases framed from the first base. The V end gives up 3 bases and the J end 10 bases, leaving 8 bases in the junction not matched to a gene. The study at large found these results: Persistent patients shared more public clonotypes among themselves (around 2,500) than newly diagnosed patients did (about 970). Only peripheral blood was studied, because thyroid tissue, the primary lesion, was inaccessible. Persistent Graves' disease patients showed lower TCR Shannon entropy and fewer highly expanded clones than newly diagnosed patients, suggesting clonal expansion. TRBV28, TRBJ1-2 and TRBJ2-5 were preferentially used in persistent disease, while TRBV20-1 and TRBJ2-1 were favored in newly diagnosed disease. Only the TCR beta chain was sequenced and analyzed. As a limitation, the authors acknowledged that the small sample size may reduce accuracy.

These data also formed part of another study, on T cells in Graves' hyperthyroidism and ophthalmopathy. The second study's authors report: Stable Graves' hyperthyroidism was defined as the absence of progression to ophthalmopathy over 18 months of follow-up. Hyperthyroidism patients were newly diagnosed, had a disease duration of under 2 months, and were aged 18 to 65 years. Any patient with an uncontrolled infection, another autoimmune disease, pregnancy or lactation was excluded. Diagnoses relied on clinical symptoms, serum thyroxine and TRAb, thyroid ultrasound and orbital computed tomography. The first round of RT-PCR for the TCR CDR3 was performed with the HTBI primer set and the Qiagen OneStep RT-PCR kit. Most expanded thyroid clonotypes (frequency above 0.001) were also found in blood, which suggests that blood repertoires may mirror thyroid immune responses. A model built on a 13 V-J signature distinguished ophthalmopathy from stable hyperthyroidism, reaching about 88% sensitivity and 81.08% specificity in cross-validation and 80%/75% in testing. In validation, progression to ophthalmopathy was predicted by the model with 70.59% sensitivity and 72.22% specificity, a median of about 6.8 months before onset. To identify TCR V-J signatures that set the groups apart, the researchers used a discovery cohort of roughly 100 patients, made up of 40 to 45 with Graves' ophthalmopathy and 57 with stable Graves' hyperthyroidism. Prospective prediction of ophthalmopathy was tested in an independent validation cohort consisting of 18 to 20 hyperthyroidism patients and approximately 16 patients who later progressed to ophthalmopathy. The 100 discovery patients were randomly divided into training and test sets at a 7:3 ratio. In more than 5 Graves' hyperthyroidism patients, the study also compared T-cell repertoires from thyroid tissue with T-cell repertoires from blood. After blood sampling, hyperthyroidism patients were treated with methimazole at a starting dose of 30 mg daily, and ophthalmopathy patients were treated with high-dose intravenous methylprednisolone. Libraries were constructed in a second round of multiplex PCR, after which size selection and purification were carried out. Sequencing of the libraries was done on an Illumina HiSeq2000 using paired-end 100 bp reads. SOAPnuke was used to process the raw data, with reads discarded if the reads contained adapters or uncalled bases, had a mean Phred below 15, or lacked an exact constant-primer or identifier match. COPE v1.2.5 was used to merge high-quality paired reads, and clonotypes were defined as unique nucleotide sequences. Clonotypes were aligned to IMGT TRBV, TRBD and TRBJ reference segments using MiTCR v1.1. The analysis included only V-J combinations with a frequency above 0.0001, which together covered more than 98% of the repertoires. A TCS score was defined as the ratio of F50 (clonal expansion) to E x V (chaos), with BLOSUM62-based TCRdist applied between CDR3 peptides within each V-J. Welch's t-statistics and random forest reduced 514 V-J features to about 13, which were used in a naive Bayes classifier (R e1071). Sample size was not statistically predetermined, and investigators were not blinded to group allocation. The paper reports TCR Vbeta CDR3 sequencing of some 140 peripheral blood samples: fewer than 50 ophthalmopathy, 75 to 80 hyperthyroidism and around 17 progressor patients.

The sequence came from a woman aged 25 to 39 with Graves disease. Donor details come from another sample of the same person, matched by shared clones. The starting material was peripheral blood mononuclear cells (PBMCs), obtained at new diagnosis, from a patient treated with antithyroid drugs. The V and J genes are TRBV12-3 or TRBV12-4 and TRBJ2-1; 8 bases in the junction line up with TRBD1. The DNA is TGTGCCAGCAGTTTGGCAGGGGGCAGGTACGAGCAGTTCTTC. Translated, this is CASSLAGGRYEQFF.